This TCR beta chain was recorded in a study of shared clonotypes between healthy human individuals. Points from the study as a whole: Sharing across four donors was highest in naive CD4 (around 5%) and lowest in memory CD8 (roughly 0.4%).

The table came from immunoSEQ multiplex PCR; TCRdb's copy has only in-frame clones and leaves some out. This table holds 2 million to 2.5 million clones, 90% to 96% found once. Per the germline V gene, CDR1 is SNHLY and CDR2 is FYNNEI. V was cut by 5 bases and J by 5 bases, with 18 bases left in between. This CDR3 spans 15 amino acids. A note on this clone: Its antigen is unidentified.

The chain carries TRBV2 and TRBJ2-5, with D perhaps TRBD2 (5 bases). The TCR sequence derives from a man between 18 and 35 years old in good health. Material for sequencing was naive CD4+ T cells sorted from blood. Documented subset: CD45RA+ positively selected. The CDR3 loop is CASSYRTRVDETQYF. The CDR3, as DNA: TGTGCCAGCAGTTACCGGACTCGAGTCGATGAGACCCAGTACTTC. The whole variable domain, remainder taken from reference TRBV2 and TRBJ2-5, is EPEVTQTPSHQVTQMGQEVILRCVPISNHLYFYWYRQILGQKVEFLVSFYNNEISEKSEIFDDQFSVERPDGSNFTLKIRSTKLEDSAMYFCASSYRTRVDETQYFGPGTRLLVL.